Listed below are T cell receptor beta chains from one sample, sequenced in a study of OX40 agonist ivuxolimab in advanced cancers. Clones were read by immunoSEQ multiplex PCR, and TCRdb kept only the in-frame ones, dropping some. The sample lists about 79,000 clones, around 93% occurring once. Sample: CD4+ or CD8+ T cells sorted from blood, taken in a trial of the OX40 agonist ivuxolimab. These receptors were collected from an adult with an advanced solid tumor such as melanoma, head and neck, liver or kidney cancer. Both conserved end residues are part of each CDR3. D genes are given only for firm matches. Rows give clone size only sometimes, using once, few, many, or a class for an expanded clone.

j_call: TRBJ1-6; clone_size: -; cdr3_length: 15; v_call: TRBV6-7; d_call: -; cdr3_aa: CASTLEVSYNSPLHF; cdr3_nt: TGTGCCAGCACCCTAGAGGTCTCCTATAATTCACCCCTCCACTTT
j_call: TRBJ1-3; clone_size: -; cdr3_length: 14; v_call: TRBV19; d_call: -; cdr3_aa: CASSEQVSGNTIYF; cdr3_nt: TGTGCCAGTAGTGAACAGGTGTCTGGAAACACCATATATTTT
j_call: TRBJ2-1; clone_size: -; cdr3_length: 17; v_call: TRBV11-3; d_call: TRBD2; cdr3_aa: CASSLGGLAGWVGEQFF; cdr3_nt: TGTGCCAGCAGCTTAGGCGGACTAGCGGGATGGGTTGGGGAGCAGTTCTTC
j_call: TRBJ2-5; clone_size: few; cdr3_length: 17; v_call: TRBV11-3; d_call: TRBD2; cdr3_aa: CASSSSPLAGGGGTQYF; cdr3_nt: TGTGCCAGCAGCTCATCCCCACTAGCGGGAGGAGGGGGGACCCAGTACTTC
j_call: TRBJ2-5; clone_size: -; cdr3_length: 15; v_call: TRBV19; d_call: -; cdr3_aa: CASSIGAGEVETQYF; cdr3_nt: TGTGCCAGTAGTATAGGGGCCGGGGAGGTCGAGACCCAGTACTTC
j_call: TRBJ2-2; clone_size: -; cdr3_length: 12; v_call: TRBV7-7; d_call: -; cdr3_aa: CASSQPTGELFF; cdr3_nt: TGTGCTAGCAGCCAGCCCACCGGGGAGCTGTTTTTT
j_call: TRBJ1-4; clone_size: -; cdr3_length: 15; v_call: TRBV9; d_call: TRBD1; cdr3_aa: CASSVGTGGSEKLFF; cdr3_nt: TGTGCCAGCAGCGTAGGGACAGGGGGCTCTGAAAAACTGTTTTTT
j_call: TRBJ2-1; clone_size: once; cdr3_length: 15; v_call: TRBV11-2; d_call: -; cdr3_aa: CASSFRGTGDNEQFF; cdr3_nt: TGTGCCAGCAGCTTCCGCGGGACCGGTGACAATGAGCAGTTCTTC
j_call: TRBJ2-1; clone_size: -; cdr3_length: 15; v_call: TRBV5-4; d_call: -; cdr3_aa: CASSFDPSSYNEQFF; cdr3_nt: TGTGCCAGCAGCTTTGACCCGAGCTCCTACAATGAGCAGTTCTTC
j_call: TRBJ2-2; clone_size: -; cdr3_length: 15; v_call: TRBV21-1; d_call: -; cdr3_aa: CASSRGTVGSGELFF; cdr3_nt: TGTGCCAGCAGCCGCGGGACAGTGGGAAGCGGGGAGCTGTTTTTT
j_call: TRBJ2-7; clone_size: -; cdr3_length: 11; v_call: TRBV11-2; d_call: -; cdr3_aa: CASMQSYEQYF; cdr3_nt: TGTGCCAGCATGCAATCCTACGAGCAGTACTTC
j_call: TRBJ1-1; clone_size: -; cdr3_length: 16; v_call: TRBV11-2; d_call: -; cdr3_aa: CASSHPGKKKNTEAFF; cdr3_nt: TGTGCCAGCAGCCATCCGGGAAAAAAGAAGAACACTGAAGCTTTCTTT
j_call: TRBJ1-1; clone_size: -; cdr3_length: 16; v_call: TRBV6-5; d_call: -; cdr3_aa: CASSYSGGALNTEAFF; cdr3_nt: TGTGCCAGCAGTTACTCGGGAGGGGCTTTGAACACTGAAGCTTTCTTT
j_call: TRBJ2-3; clone_size: -; cdr3_length: 14; v_call: TRBV7-2; d_call: -; cdr3_aa: CASSPQPGTDTQYF; cdr3_nt: TGTGCCAGCAGCCCTCAGCCCGGCACAGATACGCAGTATTTT
j_call: TRBJ2-1; clone_size: -; cdr3_length: 18; v_call: TRBV12-5; d_call: TRBD2; cdr3_aa: CASGLVPEGLAGAVEQFF; cdr3_nt: TGTGCTAGTGGTTTGGTACCGGAGGGACTAGCGGGAGCGGTTGAGCAGTTCTTC
j_call: TRBJ2-3; clone_size: once; cdr3_length: 16; v_call: TRBV4-2; d_call: TRBD2; cdr3_aa: CASSREPAGGPDTQYF; cdr3_nt: TGTGCCAGCAGCCGAGAGCCAGCGGGAGGGCCAGATACGCAGTATTTT
j_call: TRBJ1-4; clone_size: -; cdr3_length: 14; v_call: TRBV9; d_call: -; cdr3_aa: CASSAGQPNEKLFF; cdr3_nt: TGTGCCAGCAGCGCTGGACAGCCTAATGAAAAACTGTTTTTT
j_call: TRBJ2-7; clone_size: once; cdr3_length: 14; v_call: TRBV6-1; d_call: -; cdr3_aa: CASSHSLGGYEQYF; cdr3_nt: TGTGCCAGCAGCCATTCATTGGGGGGCTACGAGCAGTACTTC
j_call: TRBJ2-5; clone_size: -; cdr3_length: 15; v_call: TRBV4-2; d_call: TRBD2; cdr3_aa: CASSREAGGGETQYF; cdr3_nt: TGTGCCAGCAGCCGCGAAGCGGGAGGAGGCGAGACCCAGTACTTC
j_call: TRBJ2-1; clone_size: -; cdr3_length: 15; v_call: TRBV5-1; d_call: -; cdr3_aa: CASSLPRTVYNEQFF; cdr3_nt: TGCGCCAGCAGCTTACCTAGGACAGTTTACAATGAGCAGTTCTTC
j_call: TRBJ2-7; clone_size: -; cdr3_length: 13; v_call: TRBV15; d_call: -; cdr3_aa: CATSRDPSYEQYF; cdr3_nt: TGTGCCACCAGCAGAGATCCATCCTACGAGCAGTACTTC
j_call: TRBJ2-1; clone_size: once; cdr3_length: 14; v_call: TRBV11-2; d_call: -; cdr3_aa: CASSLAGPNNEQFF; cdr3_nt: TGTGCCAGCAGCTTAGCGGGACCGAACAATGAGCAGTTCTTC
j_call: TRBJ2-3; clone_size: -; cdr3_length: 14; v_call: TRBV25-1; d_call: TRBD1; cdr3_aa: CASSAGGSVDTQYF; cdr3_nt: TGTGCCAGCAGTGCAGGGGGCTCCGTAGATACGCAGTATTTT
j_call: TRBJ1-1; clone_size: -; cdr3_length: 13; v_call: TRBV7-7; d_call: -; cdr3_aa: CASSLNANTEAFF; cdr3_nt: TGTGCTAGCAGCTTAAACGCGAACACTGAAGCTTTCTTT
j_call: TRBJ1-2; clone_size: -; cdr3_length: 12; v_call: TRBV6-5; d_call: TRBD1; cdr3_aa: CASSRQGYGYTF; cdr3_nt: TGTGCCAGCAGCAGACAGGGATATGGCTACACCTTC
j_call: TRBJ2-2; clone_size: -; cdr3_length: 17; v_call: TRBV6-1; d_call: TRBD2; cdr3_aa: CASSESGRSLNTGELFF; cdr3_nt: TGTGCCAGCAGTGAGAGCGGGAGGTCCTTGAACACCGGGGAGCTGTTTTTT
j_call: TRBJ2-3; clone_size: -; cdr3_length: 11; v_call: TRBV20-1; d_call: -; cdr3_aa: CSASGADTQYF; cdr3_nt: TGCAGTGCTAGTGGAGCAGATACGCAGTATTTT
j_call: TRBJ2-3; clone_size: once; cdr3_length: 15; v_call: TRBV4-3; d_call: -; cdr3_aa: CASSQQSYRADTQYF; cdr3_nt: TGCGCCAGCAGCCAGCAGTCTTATAGAGCAGATACGCAGTATTTT
j_call: TRBJ2-7; clone_size: -; cdr3_length: 15; v_call: TRBV5-1; d_call: TRBD1; cdr3_aa: CASSLEGQGQDEQYF; cdr3_nt: TGCGCCAGCAGCTTGGAGGGACAGGGGCAGGACGAGCAGTACTTC